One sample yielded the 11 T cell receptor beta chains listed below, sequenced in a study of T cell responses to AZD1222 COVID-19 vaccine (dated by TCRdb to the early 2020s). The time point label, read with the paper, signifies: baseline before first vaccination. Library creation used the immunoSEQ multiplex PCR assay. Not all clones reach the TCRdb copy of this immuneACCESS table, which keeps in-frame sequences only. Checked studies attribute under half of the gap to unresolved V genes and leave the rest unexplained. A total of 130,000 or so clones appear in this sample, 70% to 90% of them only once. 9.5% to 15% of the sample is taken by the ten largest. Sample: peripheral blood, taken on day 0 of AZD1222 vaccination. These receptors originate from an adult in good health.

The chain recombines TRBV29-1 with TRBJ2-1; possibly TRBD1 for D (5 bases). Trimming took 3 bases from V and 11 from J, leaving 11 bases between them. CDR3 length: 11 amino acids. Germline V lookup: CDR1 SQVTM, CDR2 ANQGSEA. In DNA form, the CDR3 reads TGCAGCGTTGACTACCTGGGGCAGCAGTTCTTC. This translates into CSVDYLGQQFF.

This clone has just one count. CDR3 protein: CASSFGSGRAWEQYF. Written as DNA, the CDR3 is TGTGCCAGCAGTTTTGGAAGCGGGAGGGCCTGGGAGCAGTACTTC. The chain has TRBV27 and TRBJ2-7; TRBD2 matches at 10 bases. The CDR3 loop spans 15 amino acids. Germline V gene lookup returns CDR1 MNHEY and CDR2 SMNVEV (reference sequence). With 3 bases clipped from V and 7 bases from J, the junction kept 9 bases outside the gene matches.

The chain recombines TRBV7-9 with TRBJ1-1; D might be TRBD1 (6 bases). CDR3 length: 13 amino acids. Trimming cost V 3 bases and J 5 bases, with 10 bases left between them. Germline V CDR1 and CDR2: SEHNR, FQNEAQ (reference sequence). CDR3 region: CASSFQGNTEAFF. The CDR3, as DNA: TGTGCCAGCAGCTTCCAGGGGAATACTGAAGCTTTCTTT.

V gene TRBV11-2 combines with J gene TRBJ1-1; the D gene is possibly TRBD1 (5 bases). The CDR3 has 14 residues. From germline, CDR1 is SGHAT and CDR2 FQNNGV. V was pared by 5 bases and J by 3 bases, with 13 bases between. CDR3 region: CASSLGWDHTEAFF. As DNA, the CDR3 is TGTGCCAGCAGCCTGGGTTGGGACCACACTGAAGCTTTCTTT.

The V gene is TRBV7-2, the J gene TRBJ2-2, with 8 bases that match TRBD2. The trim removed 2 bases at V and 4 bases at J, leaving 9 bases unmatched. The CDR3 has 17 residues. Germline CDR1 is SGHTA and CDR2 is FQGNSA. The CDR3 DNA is TGTGCCAGCAGCTTAAGCGTTAGAGCGGGGGCCACCGGGGAGCTGTTTTTT. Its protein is CASSLSVRAGATGELFF. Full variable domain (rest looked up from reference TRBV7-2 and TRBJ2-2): GAGVSQSPSNKVTEKGKDVELRCDPISGHTALYWYRQSLGQGLEFLIYFQGNSAPDKSGLPSDRFSAERTGGSVSTLTIQRTQQEDSAVYLCASSLSVRAGATGELFFGEGSRLTVL.

CDR3 bases: TGCGCCAGCAGCTTGGGGCAGGAGTTGGACATTCAGTACTTC. It specifies CASSLGQELDIQYF. This chain joins TRBV5-1 and TRBJ2-4; D gene uncertain. The V and J ends lost 0 bases and 8 bases respectively, with 12 bases between them. Germline assignment: CDR1 SGHRS and CDR2 YFSETQ. The CDR3 has 14 residues.

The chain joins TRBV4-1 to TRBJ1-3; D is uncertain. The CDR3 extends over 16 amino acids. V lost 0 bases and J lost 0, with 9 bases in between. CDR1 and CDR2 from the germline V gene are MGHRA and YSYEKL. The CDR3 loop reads CASSQETANSGNTIYF. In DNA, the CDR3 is TGCGCCAGCAGCCAAGAGACGGCGAACTCTGGAAACACCATATATTTT.

In DNA form, the CDR3 reads TGTGCCAGTAGTATCCTTCGGGGCAATCAGCCCCAGCATTTT. Residues: CASSILRGNQPQHF. This chain connects TRBV19 to TRBJ1-5; no firm D call. This CDR3 spans 14 amino acids. Germline values: CDR1 LNHDA, CDR2 SQIVND (reference sequence). Between the trimmed V and J ends, which lost 3 bases and 2 bases, there was a span of 8 bases.

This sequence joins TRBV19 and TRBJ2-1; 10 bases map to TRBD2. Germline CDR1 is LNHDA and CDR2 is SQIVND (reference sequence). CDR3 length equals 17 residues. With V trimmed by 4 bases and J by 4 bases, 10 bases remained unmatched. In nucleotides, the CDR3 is TGTGCCAGTAGTAGCCTTCGGACTAGCGGAAGATACAATGAGCAGTTCTTC. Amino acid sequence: CASSSLRTSGRYNEQFF.

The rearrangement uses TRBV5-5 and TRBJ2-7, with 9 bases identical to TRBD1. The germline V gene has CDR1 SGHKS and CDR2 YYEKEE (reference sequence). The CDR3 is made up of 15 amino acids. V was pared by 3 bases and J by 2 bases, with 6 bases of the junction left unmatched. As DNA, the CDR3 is TGTGCCAGCAGCTCACCGGGACAGGGAACCTACGAGCAGTACTTC. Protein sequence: CASSSPGQGTYEQYF.

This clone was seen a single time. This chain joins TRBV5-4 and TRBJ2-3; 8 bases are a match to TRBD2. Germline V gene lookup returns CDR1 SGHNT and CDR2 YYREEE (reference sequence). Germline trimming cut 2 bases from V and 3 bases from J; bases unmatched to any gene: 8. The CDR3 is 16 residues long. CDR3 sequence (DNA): TGTGCCAGCAGCTTTAGGTCGGGGGGGCTTACAGATACGCAGTATTTT. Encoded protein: CASSFRSGGLTDTQYF.